This is a list of T cell receptor beta chains from one sample in a study of early T cells in non-severe SARS-CoV-2 infection. TCRdb re-derived calls from the 5' RACE reads in MiXCR, one entry per CDR3 protein. The data contain some 28,000 distinct CDR3 sequences, roughly 5% of them singletons. The sequencing input was whole blood. The receptors were gathered from an adult who was a healthcare worker with PCR-confirmed SARS-CoV-2 infection or an uninfected control (not recorded which). The CDR3 runs from the conserved cysteine through the conserved F or W. Fields, in order: D gene, V gene, J gene, clone size, CDR3 DNA, CDR3 protein. A D gene is named only where the DNA matches it firmly. Clone size appears in some rows only: once, few, many, or a class for an expanded clone.

>NA|TRBV18|TRBJ1-3|many
TGTGCCAGCTCACCCATGGGTGCTGGAAACACCATATATTTT
CASSPMGAGNTIYF
>NA|TRBV18|TRBJ1-5|many
TGTGCCAGCTCACCAGGGGACGATCAGCCCCAGCATTTT
CASSPGDDQPQHF
>NA|TRBV4-2|TRBJ2-3|many
TGTGCCAGCAGCCCGGGACCCAGCACAGATACGCAGTATTTT
CASSPGPSTDTQYF
>NA|TRBV27|TRBJ1-1|many
TGTGCCAGCAGTTTGGGGTCGCGAGGGGACACTGAAGCTTTCTTT
CASSLGSRGDTEAFF
>NA|TRBV28|TRBJ1-1|many
TGTGCCAGCAGTTTTTTCACTGAAGCTTTCTTT
CASSFFTEAFF
>NA|TRBV19|TRBJ2-7|many
TGTGCCAGTAGTATAGACTACGGAATCTACGAGCAGTACTTC
CASSIDYGIYEQYF
>NA|TRBV6-2/TRBV6-3|TRBJ1-5|many
TGTGCCAGCAGCTCACTACGGGGTTACCAGCCCCAGCATTTT
CASSSLRGYQPQHF
>NA|TRBV12-3/TRBV12-4|TRBJ2-3|many
TGTGCCAGCAGTTTAGCAGCAGATACGCAGTATTTT
CASSLAADTQYF
>NA|TRBV7-9|TRBJ2-1|many
TGTGCCAGCAGCTTAAATACTGGCAGGGGTGAGCAGTTCTTC
CASSLNTGRGEQFF
>NA|TRBV4-3|TRBJ1-6|NA
TGCGCCAGCAGCCAGGAGTCAGGTTCACCCCTCCACTTT
CASSQESGSPLHF
>NA|TRBV2|TRBJ1-4|many
TGTGCCAGCAGTGAAGCGCGGGGGATTGGACTGTTTTTT
CASSEARGIGLFF
>NA|TRBV30|TRBJ2-7|many
TGTGCCTGGAGTGCCGGACAGTACGAGCAGTACTTC
CAWSAGQYEQYF
>TRBD2|TRBV27|TRBJ2-7|NA
TGTGCCAGCGGGGTTAGCGGGGGTTCCTCCTACGAGCAGTACTTC
CASGVSGGSSYEQYF
>TRBD1|TRBV24-1|TRBJ2-1|many
TGTGCCACCAGTGCATGGTGCAGGGGGCTTTTCAATGAGCAGTTCTTC
CATSAWCRGLFNEQFF
>TRBD1|TRBV5-1|TRBJ2-3|many
TGCGCCAGCAGCAGGACAGGGGGCTCTAGCACAGATACGCAGTATTTT
CASSRTGGSSTDTQYF
>TRBD2|TRBV20-1|TRBJ2-4|many
TGCAGTGCGCGGACTAGCGGGGGGGTAATAGCCAAAAACATTCAGTACTTC
CSARTSGGVIAKNIQYF
>TRBD2|TRBV20-1|TRBJ2-1|many
TGCAGTGCTTACCTAGGACTAGCGGGAGGGTACAATGAGCAGTTCTTC
CSAYLGLAGGYNEQFF
>TRBD2|TRBV5-4|TRBJ2-1|many
TGTGCCAGCAGCTTGAGAGCACTAGCGGGGGCCTACAATGAGCAGTTCTTC
CASSLRALAGAYNEQFF
>NA|TRBV7-2|TRBJ2-1|medium-sized
TGTGCCAGCAGCTTACTCAATGAGCAGTTCTTC
CASSLLNEQFF
>NA|TRBV29-1|TRBJ1-1|many
TGCAGCGTCACGACTGGACAGAACACTGAAGCTTTCTTT
CSVTTGQNTEAFF
>NA|TRBV5-1|TRBJ1-1|NA
TGCGCCAGCAGCTTATTGACAGGATTGAACACTGAAGCTTTCTTT
CASSLLTGLNTEAFF
>TRBD1|TRBV28|TRBJ2-7|many
TGTGCCAGCAGTTCGCTACTTCCGGGACAGGGGGGCTACGAGCAGTACTTC
CASSSLLPGQGGYEQYF
>NA|TRBV6-2/TRBV6-3|TRBJ1-2|many
TGTGCCGCCGCGACTTTATATGGCTACACCTTC
CAAATLYGYTF
>NA|TRBV20-1|TRBJ2-7|many
TGCAGTGCGAATATACCGGGACTGAAAAAGAACGAGCAGTACTTC
CSANIPGLKKNEQYF
>NA|TRBV28|TRBJ2-2|many
TGTGCCGCGCCGTCTGTGAACACCGGGGAGCTGTTTTTT
CAAPSVNTGELFF
>NA|TRBV29-1|TRBJ2-2|many
TGCAGCGTTGAATCCAGGGTTAGCGGGGAGCTGTTTTTT
CSVESRVSGELFF